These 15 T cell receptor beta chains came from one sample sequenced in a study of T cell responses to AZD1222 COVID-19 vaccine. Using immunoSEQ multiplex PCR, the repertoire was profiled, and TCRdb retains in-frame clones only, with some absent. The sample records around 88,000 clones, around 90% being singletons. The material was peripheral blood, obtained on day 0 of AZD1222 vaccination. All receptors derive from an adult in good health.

As DNA, the CDR3 is TGTGCCAGTGGGGGAAGCGGGAGTCTCTACAATGAGCAGTTCTTC. It codes for CASGGSGSLYNEQFF. This chain uses TRBV9 with TRBJ2-1, with 8 bases lining up with TRBD2. V lost 8 bases and J lost 3; bases outside the gene matches: 10. CDR1 is SGDLS and CDR2 is YYNGEE in the germline V gene. CDR3 length: 15 residues.

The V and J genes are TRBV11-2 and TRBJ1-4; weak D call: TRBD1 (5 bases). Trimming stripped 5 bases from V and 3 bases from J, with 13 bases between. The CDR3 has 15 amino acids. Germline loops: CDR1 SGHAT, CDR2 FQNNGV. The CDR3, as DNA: TGTGCCAGCAGCCCCCGGGGGAGTGCTAATGAAAAACTGTTTTTT. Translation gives CASSPRGSANEKLFF.

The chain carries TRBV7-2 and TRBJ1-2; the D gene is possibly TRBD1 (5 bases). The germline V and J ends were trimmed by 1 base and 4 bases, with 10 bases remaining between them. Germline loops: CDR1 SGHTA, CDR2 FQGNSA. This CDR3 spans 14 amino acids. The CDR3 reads CASSLVEGVYGYTF. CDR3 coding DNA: TGTGCCAGCAGCTTAGTTGAAGGGGTCTATGGCTACACCTTC.

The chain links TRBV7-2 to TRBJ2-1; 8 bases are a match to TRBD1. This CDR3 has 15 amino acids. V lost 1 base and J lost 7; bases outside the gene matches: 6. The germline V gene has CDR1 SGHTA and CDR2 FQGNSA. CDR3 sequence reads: CASSLGTGSLNEQFF. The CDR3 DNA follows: TGTGCCAGCAGCTTAGGGACAGGGTCTTTAAATGAGCAGTTCTTC. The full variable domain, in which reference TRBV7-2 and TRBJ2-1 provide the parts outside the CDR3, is GAGVSQSPSNKVTEKGKDVELRCDPISGHTALYWYRQSLGQGLEFLIYFQGNSAPDKSGLPSDRFSAERTGGSVSTLTIQRTQQEDSAVYLCASSLGTGSLNEQFFGPGTRLTVL.

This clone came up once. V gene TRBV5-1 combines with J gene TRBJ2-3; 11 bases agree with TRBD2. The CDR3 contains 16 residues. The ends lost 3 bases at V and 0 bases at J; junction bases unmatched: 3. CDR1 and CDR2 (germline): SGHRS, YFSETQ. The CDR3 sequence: CASSWGLAASTDTQYF. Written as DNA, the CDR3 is TGCGCCAGCAGCTGGGGACTAGCGGCTAGCACAGATACGCAGTATTTT. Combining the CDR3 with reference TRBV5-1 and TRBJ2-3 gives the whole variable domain KAGVTQTPRYLIKTRGQQVTLSCSPISGHRSVSWYQQTPGQGLQFLFEYFSETQRNKGNFPGRFSGRQFSNSRSEMNVSTLELGDSALYLCASSWGLAASTDTQYFGPGTRLTVL.

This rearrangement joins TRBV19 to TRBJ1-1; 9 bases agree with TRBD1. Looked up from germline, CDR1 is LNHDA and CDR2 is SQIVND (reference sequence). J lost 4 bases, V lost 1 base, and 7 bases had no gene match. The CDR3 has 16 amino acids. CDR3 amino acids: CASSIGRTGGVTEAFF. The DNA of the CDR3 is TGTGCCAGTAGTATAGGAAGAACAGGGGGCGTCACTGAAGCTTTCTTT.

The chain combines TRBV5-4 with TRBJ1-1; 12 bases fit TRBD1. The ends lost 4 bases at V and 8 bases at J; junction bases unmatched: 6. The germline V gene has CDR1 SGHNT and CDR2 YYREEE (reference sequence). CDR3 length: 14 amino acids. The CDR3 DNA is TGTGCCAGCAGCCCCCCCGGGACAGGGGGCGAAGCTTTCTTT. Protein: CASSPPGTGGEAFF. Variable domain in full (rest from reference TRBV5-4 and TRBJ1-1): ETGVTQSPTHLIKTRGQQVTLRCSSQSGHNTVSWYQQALGQGPQFIFQYYREEENGRGNFPPRFSGLQFPNYSSELNVNALELDDSALYLCASSPPGTGGEAFFGQGTRLTVV.

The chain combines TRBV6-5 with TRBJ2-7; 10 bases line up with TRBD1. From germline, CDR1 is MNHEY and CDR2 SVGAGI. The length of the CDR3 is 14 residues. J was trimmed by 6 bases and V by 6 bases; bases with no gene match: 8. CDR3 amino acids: CASRPGQGFGEQYF. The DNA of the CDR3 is TGTGCCAGCAGGCCGGGACAGGGGTTTGGCGAGCAGTACTTC.

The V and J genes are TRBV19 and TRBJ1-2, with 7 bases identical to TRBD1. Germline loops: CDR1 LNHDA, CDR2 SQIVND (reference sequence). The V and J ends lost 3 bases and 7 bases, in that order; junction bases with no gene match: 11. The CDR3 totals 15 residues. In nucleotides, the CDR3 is TGTGCCAGTAGTATTTCGCCGACAGGGCCACCTGGCTACACCTTC. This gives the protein CASSISPTGPPGYTF.

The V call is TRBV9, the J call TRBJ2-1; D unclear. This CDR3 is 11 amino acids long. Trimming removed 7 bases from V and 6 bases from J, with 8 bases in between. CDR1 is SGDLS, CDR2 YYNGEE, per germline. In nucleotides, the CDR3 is TGTGCCAGCCAGTCCGGCAATGAGCAGTTCTTC. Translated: CASQSGNEQFF. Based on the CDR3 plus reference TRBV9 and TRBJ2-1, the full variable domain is DSGVTQTPKHLITATGQRVTLRCSPRSGDLSVYWYQQSLDQGLQFLIQYYNGEERAKGNILERFSAQQFPDLHSELNLSSLELGDSALYFCASQSGNEQFFGPGTRLTVL.

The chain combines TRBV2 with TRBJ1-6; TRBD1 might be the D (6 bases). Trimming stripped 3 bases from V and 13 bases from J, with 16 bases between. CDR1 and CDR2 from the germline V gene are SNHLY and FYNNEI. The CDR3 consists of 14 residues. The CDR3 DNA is TGTGCCAGCAGTGATGCTCTGACAGGCCCGCCCCTCCACTTT. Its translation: CASSDALTGPPLHF.

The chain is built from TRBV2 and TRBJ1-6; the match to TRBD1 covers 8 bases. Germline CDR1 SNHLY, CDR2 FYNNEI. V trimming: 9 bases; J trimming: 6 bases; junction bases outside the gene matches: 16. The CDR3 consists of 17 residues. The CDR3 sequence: CARGQGAAGSVNSPLHF. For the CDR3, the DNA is TGTGCCAGAGGGCAGGGGGCGGCCGGTAGTGTTAATTCACCCCTCCACTTT.

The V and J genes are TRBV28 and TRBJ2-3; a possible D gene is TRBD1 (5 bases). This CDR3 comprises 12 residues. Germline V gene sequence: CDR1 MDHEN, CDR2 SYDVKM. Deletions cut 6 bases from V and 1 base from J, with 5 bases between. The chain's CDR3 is CASSRGTDTQYF. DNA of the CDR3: TGTGCCAGCAGCAGGGGCACAGATACGCAGTATTTT.

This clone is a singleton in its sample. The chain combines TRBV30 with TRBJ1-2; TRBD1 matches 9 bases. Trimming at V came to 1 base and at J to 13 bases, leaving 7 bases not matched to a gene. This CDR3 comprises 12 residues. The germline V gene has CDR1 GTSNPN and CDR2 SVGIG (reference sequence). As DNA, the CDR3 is TGTGCCTGGAGTGCACAGGGGGCCCACTCCACCTTC. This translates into CAWSAQGAHSTF.

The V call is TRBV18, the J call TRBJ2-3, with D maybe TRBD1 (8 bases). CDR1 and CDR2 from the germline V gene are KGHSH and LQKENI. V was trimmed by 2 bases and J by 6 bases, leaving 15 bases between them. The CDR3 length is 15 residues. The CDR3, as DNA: TGTGCCAGCTCACCAAGAGGACAGGGAGGGGATACGCAGTATTTT. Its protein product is CASSPRGQGGDTQYF.